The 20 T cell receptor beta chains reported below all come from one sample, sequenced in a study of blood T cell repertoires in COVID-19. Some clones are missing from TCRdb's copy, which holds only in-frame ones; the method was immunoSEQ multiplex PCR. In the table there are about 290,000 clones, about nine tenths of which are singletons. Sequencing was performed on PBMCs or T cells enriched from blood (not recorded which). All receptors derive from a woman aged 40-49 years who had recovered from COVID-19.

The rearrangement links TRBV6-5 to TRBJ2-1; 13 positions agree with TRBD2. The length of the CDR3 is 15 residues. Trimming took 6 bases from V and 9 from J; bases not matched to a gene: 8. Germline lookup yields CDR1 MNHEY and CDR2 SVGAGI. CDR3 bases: TGTGCCAGCAGAAAACTAGCGGGAGGGCCAAGTGAGCAGTTCTTC. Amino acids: CASRKLAGGPSEQFF.

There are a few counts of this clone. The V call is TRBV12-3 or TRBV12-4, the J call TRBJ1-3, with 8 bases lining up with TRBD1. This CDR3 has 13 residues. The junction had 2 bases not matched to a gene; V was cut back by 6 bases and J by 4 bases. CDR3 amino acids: CASRDRAGNTIYF. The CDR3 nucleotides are TGTGCCAGCAGGGACAGGGCCGGAAACACCATATATTTT.

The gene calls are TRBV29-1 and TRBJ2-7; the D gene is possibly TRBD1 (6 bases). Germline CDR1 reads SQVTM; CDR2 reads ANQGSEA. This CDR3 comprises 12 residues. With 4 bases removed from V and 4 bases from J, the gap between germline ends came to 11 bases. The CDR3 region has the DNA TGCAGCGTTGGGTGGGGGCAATACGAGCAGTACTTC. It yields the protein CSVGWGQYEQYF.

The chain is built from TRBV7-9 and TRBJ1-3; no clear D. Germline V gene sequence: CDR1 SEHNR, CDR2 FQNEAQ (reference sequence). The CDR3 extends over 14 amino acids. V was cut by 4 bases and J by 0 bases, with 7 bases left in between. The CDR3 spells CASSYSTSGNTIYF. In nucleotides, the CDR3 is TGTGCCAGCAGCTACAGTACCTCTGGAAACACCATATATTTT.

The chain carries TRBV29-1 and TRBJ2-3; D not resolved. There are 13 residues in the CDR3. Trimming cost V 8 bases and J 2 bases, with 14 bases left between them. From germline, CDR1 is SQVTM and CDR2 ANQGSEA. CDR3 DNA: TGCAGCACCGGTAGCCAACACACAGATACGCAGTATTTT. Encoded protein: CSTGSQHTDTQYF.

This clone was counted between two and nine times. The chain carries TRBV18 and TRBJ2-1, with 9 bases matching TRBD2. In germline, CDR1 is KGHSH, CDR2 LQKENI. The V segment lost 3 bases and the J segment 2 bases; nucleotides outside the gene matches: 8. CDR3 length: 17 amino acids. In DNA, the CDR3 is TGTGCCAGCTCACCCCTAGCGGGAACACCCACCTACAATGAGCAGTTCTTC. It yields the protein CASSPLAGTPTYNEQFF.

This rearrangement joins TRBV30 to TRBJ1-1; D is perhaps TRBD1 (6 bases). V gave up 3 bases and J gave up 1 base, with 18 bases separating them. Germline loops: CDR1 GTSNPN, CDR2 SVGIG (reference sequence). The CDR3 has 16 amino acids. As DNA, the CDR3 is TGTGCCTGGAGCCCTACCGTGGGACATCCGAACACTGAAGCTTTCTTT. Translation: CAWSPTVGHPNTEAFF.

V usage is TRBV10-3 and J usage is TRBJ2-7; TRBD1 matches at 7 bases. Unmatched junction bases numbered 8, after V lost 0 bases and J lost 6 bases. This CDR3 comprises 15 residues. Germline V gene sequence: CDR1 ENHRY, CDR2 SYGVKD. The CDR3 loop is CAISESDRPASEQYF. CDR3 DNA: TGTGCCATCAGTGAGTCGGACAGGCCTGCCTCCGAGCAGTACTTC.

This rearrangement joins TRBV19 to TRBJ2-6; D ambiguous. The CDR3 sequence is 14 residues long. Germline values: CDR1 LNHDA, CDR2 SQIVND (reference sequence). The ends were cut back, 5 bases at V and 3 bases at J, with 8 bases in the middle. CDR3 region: CASSQVNGANVLTF. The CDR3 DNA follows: TGTGCCAGTAGTCAGGTGAATGGGGCCAACGTCCTGACTTTC.

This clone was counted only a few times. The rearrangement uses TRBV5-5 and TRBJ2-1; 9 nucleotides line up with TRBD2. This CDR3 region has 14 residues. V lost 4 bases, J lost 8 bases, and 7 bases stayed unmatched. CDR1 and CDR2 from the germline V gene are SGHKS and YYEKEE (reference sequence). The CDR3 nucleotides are TGTGCCAGCAGCAAAAGCGGGAGGTTCGATGAGCAGTTCTTC. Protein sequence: CASSKSGRFDEQFF. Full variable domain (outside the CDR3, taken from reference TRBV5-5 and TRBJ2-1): DAGVTQSPTHLIKTRGQQVTLRCSPISGHKSVSWYQQVLGQGPQFIFQYYEKEERGRGNFPDRFSARQFPNYSSELNVNALLLGDSALYLCASSKSGRFDEQFFGPGTRLTVL.

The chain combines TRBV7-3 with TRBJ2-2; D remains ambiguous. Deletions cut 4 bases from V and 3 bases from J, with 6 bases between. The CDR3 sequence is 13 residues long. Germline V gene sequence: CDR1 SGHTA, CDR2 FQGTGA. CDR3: CASSSQDTGELFF. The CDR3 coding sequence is TGTGCCAGCAGCTCCCAGGACACCGGGGAGCTGTTTTTT.

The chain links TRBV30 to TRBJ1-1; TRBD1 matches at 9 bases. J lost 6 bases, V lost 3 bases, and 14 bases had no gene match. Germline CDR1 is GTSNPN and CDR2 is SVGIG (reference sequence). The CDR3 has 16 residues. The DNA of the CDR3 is TGTGCCTGGAGACATACAACCGGGACAGGGCCCCCTGAAGCTTTCTTT. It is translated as CAWRHTTGTGPPEAFF.

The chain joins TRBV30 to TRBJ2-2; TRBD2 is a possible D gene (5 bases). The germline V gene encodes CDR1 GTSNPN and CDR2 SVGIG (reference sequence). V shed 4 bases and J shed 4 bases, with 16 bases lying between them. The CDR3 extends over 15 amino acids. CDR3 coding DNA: TGTGCCTGGACCTCCGGTTCCGGGGTCACCGGGGAGCTGTTTTTT. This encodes CAWTSGSGVTGELFF. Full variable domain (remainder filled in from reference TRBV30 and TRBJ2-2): SQTIHQWPATLVQPVGSPLSLECTVEGTSNPNLYWYRQAAGRGLQLLFYSVGIGQISSEVPQNLSASRPQDRQFILSSKKLLLSDSGFYLCAWTSGSGVTGELFFGEGSRLTVL.

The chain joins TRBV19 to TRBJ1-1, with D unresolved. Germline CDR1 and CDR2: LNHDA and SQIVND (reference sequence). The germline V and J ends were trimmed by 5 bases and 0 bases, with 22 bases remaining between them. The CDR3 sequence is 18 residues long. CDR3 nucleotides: TGTGCCAGTAGTGGAGGCAACAAAAACCCACGACTGAACACTGAAGCTTTCTTT. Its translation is CASSGGNKNPRLNTEAFF.

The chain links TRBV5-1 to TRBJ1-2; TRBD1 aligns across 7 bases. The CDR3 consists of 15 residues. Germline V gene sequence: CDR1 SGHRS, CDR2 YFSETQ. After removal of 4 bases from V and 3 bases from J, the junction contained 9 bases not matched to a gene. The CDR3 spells CASSGGGTEHYGYTF. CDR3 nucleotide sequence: TGCGCCAGCAGCGGAGGCGGGACAGAGCACTATGGCTACACCTTC.

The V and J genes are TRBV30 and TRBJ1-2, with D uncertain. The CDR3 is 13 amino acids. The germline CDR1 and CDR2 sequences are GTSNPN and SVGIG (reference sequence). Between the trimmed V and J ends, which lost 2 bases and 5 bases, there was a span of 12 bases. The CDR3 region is CAWSPQLLYGYTF. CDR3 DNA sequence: TGTGCCTGGAGTCCACAGCTGTTATATGGCTACACCTTC.

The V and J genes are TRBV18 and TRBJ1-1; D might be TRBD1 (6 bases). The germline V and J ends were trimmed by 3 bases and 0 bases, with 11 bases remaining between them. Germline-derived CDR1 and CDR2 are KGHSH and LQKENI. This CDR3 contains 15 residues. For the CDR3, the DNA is TGTGCCAGCTCACCGCGGGGGGCTATGAACACTGAAGCTTTCTTT. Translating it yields CASSPRGAMNTEAFF.

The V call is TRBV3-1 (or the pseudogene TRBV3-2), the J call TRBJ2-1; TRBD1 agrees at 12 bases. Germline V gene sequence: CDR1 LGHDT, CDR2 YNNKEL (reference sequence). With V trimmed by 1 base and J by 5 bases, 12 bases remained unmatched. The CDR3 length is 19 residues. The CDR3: CASSQVPGQGAVGHNEQFF. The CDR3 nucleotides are TGTGCCAGCAGCCAAGTCCCGGGACAGGGGGCAGTGGGGCACAATGAGCAGTTCTTC.

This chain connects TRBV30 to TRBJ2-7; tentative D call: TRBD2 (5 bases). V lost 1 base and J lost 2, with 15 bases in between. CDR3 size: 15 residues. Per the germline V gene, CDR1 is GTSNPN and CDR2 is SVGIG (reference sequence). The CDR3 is CAWSERGNHAYEQYF. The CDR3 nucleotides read TGTGCCTGGAGTGAAAGAGGGAACCATGCCTACGAGCAGTACTTC.

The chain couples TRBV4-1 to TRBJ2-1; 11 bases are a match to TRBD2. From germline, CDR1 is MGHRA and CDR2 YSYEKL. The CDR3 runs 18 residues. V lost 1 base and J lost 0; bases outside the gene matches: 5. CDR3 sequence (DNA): TGCGCCAGCAGCCAAGTTTCTAGCGGGGGGAGCTCCTACAATGAGCAGTTCTTC. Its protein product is CASSQVSSGGSSYNEQFF.